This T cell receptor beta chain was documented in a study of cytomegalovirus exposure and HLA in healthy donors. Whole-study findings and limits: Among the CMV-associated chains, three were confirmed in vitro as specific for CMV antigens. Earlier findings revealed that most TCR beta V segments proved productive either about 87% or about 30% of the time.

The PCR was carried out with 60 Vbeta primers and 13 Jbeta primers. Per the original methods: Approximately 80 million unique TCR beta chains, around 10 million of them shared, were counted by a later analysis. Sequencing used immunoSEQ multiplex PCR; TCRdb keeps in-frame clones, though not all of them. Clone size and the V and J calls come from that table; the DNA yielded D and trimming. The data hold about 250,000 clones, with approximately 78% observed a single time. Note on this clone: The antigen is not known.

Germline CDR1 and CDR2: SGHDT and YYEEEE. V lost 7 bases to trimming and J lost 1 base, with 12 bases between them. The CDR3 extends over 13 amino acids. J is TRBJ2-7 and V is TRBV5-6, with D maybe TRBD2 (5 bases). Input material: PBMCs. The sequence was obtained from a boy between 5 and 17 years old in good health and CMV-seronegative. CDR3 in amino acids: CASLSGGSYEQYF. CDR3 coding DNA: TGTGCCAGCTTGTCTGGAGGTTCCTACGAGCAGTACTTC.